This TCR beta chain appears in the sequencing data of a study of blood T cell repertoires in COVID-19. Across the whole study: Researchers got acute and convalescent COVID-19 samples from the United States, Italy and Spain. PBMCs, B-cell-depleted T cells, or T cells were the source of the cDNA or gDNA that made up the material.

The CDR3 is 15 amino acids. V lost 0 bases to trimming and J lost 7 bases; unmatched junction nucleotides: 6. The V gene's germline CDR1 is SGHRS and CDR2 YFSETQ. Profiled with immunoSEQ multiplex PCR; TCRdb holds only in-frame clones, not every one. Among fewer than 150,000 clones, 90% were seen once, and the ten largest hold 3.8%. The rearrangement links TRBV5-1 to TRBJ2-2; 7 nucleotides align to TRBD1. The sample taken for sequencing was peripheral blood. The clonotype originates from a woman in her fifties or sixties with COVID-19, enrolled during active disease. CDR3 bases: TGCGCCAGCAGCTTGGAGGGGGCCGGTAGCGGGGAGCTGTTTTTT. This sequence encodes CASSLEGAGSGELFF.